The clone carrying this TCR beta chain has just a few counts. What it binds is unknown. This CDR3 has 14 amino acids. V dropped 7 bases and J dropped 4; count of bases not matched to a gene: 5. The germline V gene has CDR1 WSHSY and CDR2 SAAADI. This entry comes from a study of T cells in Graves' hyperthyroidism and ophthalmopathy. Study results and limitations: Blood also carried most thyroid clonotypes expanded above 0.001.

RNA transcripts provided the source from which TCR beta CDR3 regions were amplified. The study used the HTBI primer set for a first-round RT-PCR of the TCR CDR3. TCRdb processed the multiplex PCR reads anew with MiXCR; each CDR3 protein has one entry. The repertoire holds around 570,000 distinct CDR3 sequences, with roughly 21% as singletons. The study left out patients who had uncontrolled infection, other autoimmune disease, pregnancy or lactation. This clonotype was sampled from a man aged 35-49 years with Graves' ophthalmopathy. The chain is built from TRBV10-2 and TRBJ2-2; 8 nucleotides agree with TRBD1. The sample was blood. CDR3 protein: CASKGQGGTGELFF. CDR3 DNA sequence: TGCGCCAGCAAAGGACAGGGCGGCACCGGGGAGCTGTTTTTT.